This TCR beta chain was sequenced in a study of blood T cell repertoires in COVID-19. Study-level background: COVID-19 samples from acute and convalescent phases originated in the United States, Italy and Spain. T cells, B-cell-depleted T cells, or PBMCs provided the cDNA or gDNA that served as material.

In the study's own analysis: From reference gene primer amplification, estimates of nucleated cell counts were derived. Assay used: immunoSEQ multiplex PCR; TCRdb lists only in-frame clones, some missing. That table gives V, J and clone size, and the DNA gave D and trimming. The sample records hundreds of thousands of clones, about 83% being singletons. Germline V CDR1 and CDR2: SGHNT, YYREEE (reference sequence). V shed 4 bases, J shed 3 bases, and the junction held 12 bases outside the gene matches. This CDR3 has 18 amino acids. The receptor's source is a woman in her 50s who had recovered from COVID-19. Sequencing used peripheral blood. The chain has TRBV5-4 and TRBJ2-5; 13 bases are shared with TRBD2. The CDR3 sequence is CASSPETLGLAGEETQYF. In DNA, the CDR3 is TGTGCCAGCAGCCCCGAGACGCTCGGACTAGCGGGAGAAGAGACCCAGTACTTC. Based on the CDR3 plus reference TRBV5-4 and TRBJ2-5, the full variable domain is ETGVTQSPTHLIKTRGQQVTLRCSSQSGHNTVSWYQQALGQGPQFIFQYYREEENGRGNFPPRFSGLQFPNYSSELNVNALELDDSALYLCASSPETLGLAGEETQYFGPGTRLLVL.